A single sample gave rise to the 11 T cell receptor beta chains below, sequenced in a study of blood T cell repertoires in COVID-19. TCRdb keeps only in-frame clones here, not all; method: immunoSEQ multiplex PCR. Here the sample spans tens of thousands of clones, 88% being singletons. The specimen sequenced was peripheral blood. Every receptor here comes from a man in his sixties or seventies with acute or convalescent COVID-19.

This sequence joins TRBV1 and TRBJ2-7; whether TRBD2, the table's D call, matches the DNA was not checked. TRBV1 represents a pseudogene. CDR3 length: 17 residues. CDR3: CTSSQDRAGDRGYEQYF. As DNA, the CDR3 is TGCACCAGCAGCCAAGATCGAGCGGGGGATAGGGGGTACGAGCAGTACTTC.

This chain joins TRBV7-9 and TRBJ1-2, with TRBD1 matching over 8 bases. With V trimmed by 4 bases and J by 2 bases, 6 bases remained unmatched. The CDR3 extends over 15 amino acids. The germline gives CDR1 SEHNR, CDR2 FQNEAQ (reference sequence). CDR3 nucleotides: TGTGCCAGCAGCTCATGGGACAGGCCCAACTATGGCTACACCTTC. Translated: CASSSWDRPNYGYTF. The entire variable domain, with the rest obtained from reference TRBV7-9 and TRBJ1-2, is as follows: DTGVSQNPRHKITKRGQNVTFRCDPISEHNRLYWYRQTLGQGPEFLTYFQNEAQLEKSRLLSDRFSAERPKGSFSTLEIQRTEQGDSAMYLCASSSWDRPNYGYTFGSGTRLTVV.

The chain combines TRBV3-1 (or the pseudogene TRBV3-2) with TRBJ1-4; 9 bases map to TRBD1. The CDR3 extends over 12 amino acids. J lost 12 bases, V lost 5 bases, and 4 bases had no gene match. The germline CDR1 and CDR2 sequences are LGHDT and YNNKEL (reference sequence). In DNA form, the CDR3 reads TGTGCCAGCAGCAACAGACAGGGGGAACTGTTTTTT. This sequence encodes CASSNRQGELFF.

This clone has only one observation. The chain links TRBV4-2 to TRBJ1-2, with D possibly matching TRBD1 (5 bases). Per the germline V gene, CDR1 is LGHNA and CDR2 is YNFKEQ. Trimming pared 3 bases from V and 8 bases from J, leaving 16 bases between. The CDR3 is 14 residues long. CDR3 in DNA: TGTGCCAGCAGCCAGGATAGGACCGGGGGGGGCTACACCTTC. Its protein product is CASSQDRTGGGYTF.

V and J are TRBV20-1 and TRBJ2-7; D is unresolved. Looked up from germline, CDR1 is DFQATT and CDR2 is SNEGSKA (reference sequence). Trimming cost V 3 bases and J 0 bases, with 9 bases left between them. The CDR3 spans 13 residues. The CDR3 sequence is CSASIQFSYEQYF. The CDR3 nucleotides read TGCAGTGCTAGTATTCAATTCTCCTACGAGCAGTACTTC.

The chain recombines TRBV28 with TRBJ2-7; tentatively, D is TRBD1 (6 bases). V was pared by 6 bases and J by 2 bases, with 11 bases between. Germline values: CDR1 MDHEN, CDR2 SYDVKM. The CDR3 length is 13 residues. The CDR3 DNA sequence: TGTGCCAGCAGCATCGGACAGACCTACGAGCAGTACTTC. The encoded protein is CASSIGQTYEQYF.

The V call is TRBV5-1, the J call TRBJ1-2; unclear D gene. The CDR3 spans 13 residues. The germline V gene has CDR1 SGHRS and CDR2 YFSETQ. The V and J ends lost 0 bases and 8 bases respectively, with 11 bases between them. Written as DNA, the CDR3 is TGCGCCAGCAGCTTGGAACGCTTCGGGGGCTACACCTTC. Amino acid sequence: CASSLERFGGYTF.

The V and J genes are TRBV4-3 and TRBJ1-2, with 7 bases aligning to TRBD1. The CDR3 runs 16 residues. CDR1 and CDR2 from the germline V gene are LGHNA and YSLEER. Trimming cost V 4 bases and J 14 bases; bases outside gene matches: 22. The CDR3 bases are TGCGCCAGCAGCCCGAATATTAGGGACAGTCGATGGGCTTATACCTTC. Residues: CASSPNIRDSRWAYTF.

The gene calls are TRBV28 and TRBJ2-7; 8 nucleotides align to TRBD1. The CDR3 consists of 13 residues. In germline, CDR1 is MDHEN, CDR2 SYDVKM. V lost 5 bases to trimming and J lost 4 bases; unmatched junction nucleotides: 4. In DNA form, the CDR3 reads TGTGCCAGCAGTCCTGGACAGGGTTACGAGCAGTACTTC. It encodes CASSPGQGYEQYF.

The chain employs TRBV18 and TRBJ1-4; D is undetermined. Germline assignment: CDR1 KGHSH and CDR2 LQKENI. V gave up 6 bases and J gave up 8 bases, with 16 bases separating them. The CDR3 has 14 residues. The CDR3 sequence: CASSLEGSVEKLFF. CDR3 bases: TGTGCCAGCTCCCTCGAGGGTTCCGTGGAAAAACTGTTTTTT.

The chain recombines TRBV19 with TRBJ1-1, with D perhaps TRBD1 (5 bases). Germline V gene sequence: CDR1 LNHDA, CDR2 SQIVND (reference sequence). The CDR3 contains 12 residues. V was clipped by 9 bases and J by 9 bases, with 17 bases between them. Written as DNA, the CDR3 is TGTGCCAGCACCCCGCGGGGCAGCAAAGCTTTCTTT. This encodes CASTPRGSKAFF.